This T cell receptor (beta chain) was identified in a study of blood T cell repertoires in COVID-19. Study-level background: Sample material is recorded as cDNA or gDNA derived from T cells, B-cell-depleted T cells, or PBMCs.

Recruits, aged about 18 to 95 years, lived in 25 or so US areas. Per the study methods: Estimation of nucleated cell counts relied on the amplification of reference gene primers. Profiling relied on immunoSEQ multiplex PCR, and the TCRdb table lists in-frame clones only, not all of them. The V and J calls and the clone size are those of that table, but D and trimming were determined from the DNA. The sample yields approximately 300,000 clones, 85% to 90% seen once. The V and J ends lost 5 bases and 4 bases, in that order; junction bases with no gene match: 3. Germline V gene sequence: CDR1 MDHEN, CDR2 SYDVKM. This CDR3 is built from 15 residues.

The chain has TRBV28 and TRBJ2-1; TRBD2 matches 12 bases. This sequence was found in a woman under 30 who had recovered from COVID-19. The sample taken for sequencing was PBMCs or T cells enriched from blood (not recorded which). The CDR3 DNA is TGTGCCAGCAGTCCGACTAGCGGGGGTTACAATGAGCAGTTCTTC. This codes for CASSPTSGGYNEQFF.